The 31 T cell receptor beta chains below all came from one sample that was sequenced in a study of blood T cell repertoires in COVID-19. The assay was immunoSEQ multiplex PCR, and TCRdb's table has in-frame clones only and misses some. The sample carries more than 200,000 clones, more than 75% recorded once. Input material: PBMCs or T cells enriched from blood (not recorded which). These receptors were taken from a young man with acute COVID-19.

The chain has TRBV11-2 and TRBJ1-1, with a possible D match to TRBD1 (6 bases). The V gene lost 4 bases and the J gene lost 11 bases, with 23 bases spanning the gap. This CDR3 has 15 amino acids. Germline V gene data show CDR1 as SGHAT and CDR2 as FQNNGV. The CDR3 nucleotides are TGTGCCAGCAGCTCCCTAGGGGGTCGCCAGCTCCTTGCTTTCTTT. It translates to CASSSLGGRQLLAFF.

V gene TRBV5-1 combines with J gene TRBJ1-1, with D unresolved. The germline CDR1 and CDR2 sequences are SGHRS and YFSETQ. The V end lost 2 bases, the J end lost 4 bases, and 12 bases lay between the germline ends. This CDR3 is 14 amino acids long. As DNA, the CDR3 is TGCGCCAGCAGCTTCGGCGGGGTGGGCACTGAAGCTTTCTTT. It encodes CASSFGGVGTEAFF.

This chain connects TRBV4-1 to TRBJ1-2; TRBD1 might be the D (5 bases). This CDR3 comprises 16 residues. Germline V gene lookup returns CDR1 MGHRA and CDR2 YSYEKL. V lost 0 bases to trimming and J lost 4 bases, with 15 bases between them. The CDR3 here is CASSQDRGGKAYGYTF. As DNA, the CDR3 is TGCGCCAGCAGCCAAGATCGCGGGGGTAAGGCCTATGGCTACACCTTC.

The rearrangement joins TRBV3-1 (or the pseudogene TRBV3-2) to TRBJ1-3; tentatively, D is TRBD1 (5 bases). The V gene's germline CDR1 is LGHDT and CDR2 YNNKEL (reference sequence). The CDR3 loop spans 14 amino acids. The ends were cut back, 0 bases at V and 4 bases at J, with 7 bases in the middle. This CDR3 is CASSQDNRGNTIYF. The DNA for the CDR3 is TGTGCCAGCAGCCAAGATAACAGGGGAAACACCATATATTTT.

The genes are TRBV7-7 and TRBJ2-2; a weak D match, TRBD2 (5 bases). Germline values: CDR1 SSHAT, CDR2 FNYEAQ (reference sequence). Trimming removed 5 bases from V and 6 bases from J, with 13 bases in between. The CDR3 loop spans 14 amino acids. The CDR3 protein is CASSLWQEAGELFF. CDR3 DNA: TGTGCCAGCAGCCTATGGCAGGAGGCCGGGGAGCTGTTTTTT.

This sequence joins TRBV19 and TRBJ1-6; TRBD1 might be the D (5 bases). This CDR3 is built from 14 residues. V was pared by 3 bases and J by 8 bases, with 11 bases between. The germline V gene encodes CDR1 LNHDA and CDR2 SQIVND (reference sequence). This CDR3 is CASSMDGGDSPLHF. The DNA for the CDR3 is TGTGCCAGTAGTATGGACGGGGGAGATTCACCCCTCCACTTT.

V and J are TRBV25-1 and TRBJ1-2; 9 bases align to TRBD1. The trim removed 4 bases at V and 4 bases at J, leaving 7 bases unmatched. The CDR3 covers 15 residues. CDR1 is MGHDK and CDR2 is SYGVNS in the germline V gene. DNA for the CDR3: TGTGCCAGCAGTGCCCCCACAGGGGGCGGCTATGGCTACACCTTC. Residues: CASSAPTGGGYGYTF.

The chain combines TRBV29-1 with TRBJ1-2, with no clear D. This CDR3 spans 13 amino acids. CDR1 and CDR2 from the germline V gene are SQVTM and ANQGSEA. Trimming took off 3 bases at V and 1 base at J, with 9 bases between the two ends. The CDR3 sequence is CSVDEAINYGYTF. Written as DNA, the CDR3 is TGCAGCGTTGATGAGGCCATTAACTATGGCTACACCTTC. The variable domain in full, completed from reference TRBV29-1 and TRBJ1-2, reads SAVISQKPSRDICQRGTSLTIQCQVDSQVTMMFWYRQQPGQSLTLIATANQGSEATYESGFVIDKFPISRPNLTFSTLTVSNMSPEDSSIYLCSVDEAINYGYTFGSGTRLTVV.

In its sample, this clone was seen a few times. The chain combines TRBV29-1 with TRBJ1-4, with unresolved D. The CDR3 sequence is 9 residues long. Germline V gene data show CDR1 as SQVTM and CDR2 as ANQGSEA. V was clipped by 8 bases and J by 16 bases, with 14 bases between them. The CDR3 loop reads CSFAPGGFF. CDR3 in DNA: TGCAGCTTTGCCCCGGGAGGGTTTTTT.

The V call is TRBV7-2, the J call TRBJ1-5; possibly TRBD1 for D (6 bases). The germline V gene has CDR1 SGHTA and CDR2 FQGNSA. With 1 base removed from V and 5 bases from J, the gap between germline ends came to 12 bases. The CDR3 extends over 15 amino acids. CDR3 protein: CASSLVQGVDQPQHF. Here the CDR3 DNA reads TGTGCCAGCAGCTTAGTACAGGGCGTTGATCAGCCCCAGCATTTT.

The CDR3 reads CASSQPTGGGEKLFF. CDR3 DNA: TGTGCCAGCAGCCAACCGACAGGGGGCGGGGAAAAACTGTTTTTT. V and J are TRBV3-1 (or the pseudogene TRBV3-2) and TRBJ1-4; 10 positions match TRBD1. The CDR3 totals 15 residues. V gave up 2 bases and J gave up 8 bases; unmatched junction bases: 5. Per the germline V gene, CDR1 is LGHDT and CDR2 is YNNKEL (reference sequence).

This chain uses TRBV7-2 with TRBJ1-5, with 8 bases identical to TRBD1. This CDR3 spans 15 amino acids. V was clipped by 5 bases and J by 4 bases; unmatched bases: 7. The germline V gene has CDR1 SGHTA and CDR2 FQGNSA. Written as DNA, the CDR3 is TGTGCCAGCAGCCAATACAGGGGGGGGAATCAGCCCCAGCATTTT. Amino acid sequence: CASSQYRGGNQPQHF.

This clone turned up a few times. The CDR3 loop is CASKGQMNTGELFF. The CDR3 region has the DNA TGTGCCAGCAAGGGGCAGATGAACACCGGGGAGCTGTTTTTT. The gene calls are TRBV27 and TRBJ2-2, with D tentatively TRBD1 (5 bases). Trimming removed 7 bases from V and 1 base from J, with 10 bases in between. CDR3 size: 14 residues. Germline V gives CDR1 MNHEY, CDR2 SMNVEV (reference sequence).

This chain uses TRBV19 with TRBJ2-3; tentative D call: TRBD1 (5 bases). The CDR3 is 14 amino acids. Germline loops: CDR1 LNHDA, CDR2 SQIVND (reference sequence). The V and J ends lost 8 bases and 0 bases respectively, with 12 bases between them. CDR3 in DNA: TGTGCCAGTCGTGAAAGGGGTAGCACAGATACGCAGTATTTT. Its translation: CASRERGSTDTQYF.

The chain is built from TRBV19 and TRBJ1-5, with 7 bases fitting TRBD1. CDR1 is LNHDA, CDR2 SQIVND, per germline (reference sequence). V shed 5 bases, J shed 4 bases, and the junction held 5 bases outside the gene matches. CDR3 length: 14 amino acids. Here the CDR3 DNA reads TGTGCCAGTAGTCTCGACAGGGAGAATCAGCCCCAGCATTTT. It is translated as CASSLDRENQPQHF.

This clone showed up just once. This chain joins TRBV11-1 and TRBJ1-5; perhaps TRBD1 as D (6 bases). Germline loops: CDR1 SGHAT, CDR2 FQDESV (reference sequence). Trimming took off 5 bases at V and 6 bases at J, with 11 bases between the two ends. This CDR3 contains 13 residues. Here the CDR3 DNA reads TGTGCCAGCAGCAGGTCACAGGGTCAGCCCCAGCATTTT. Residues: CASSRSQGQPQHF. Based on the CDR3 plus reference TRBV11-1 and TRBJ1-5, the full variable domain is EAEVAQSPRYKITEKSQAVAFWCDPISGHATLYWYRQILGQGPELLVQFQDESVVDDSQLPKDRFSAERLKGVDSTLKIQPAELGDSAMYLCASSRSQGQPQHFGDGTRLSIL.

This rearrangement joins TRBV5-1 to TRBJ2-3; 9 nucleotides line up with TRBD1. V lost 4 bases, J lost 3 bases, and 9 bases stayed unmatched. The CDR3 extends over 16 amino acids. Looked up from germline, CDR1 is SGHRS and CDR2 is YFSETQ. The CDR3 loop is CASSPNTGTGTDTQYF. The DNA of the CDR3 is TGCGCCAGCAGCCCCAACACCGGGACAGGGACAGATACGCAGTATTTT.

CDR3 coding DNA: TGCGCCAGCAGCCAAACCACCCCGGGACAGTTCTATGGCTACACCTTC. Amino acids: CASSQTTPGQFYGYTF. The chain links TRBV4-1 to TRBJ1-2, with 7 bases that match TRBD1. The germline V gene has CDR1 MGHRA and CDR2 YSYEKL. The V segment lost 2 bases and the J segment 4 bases; nucleotides outside the gene matches: 10. There are 16 residues in the CDR3.

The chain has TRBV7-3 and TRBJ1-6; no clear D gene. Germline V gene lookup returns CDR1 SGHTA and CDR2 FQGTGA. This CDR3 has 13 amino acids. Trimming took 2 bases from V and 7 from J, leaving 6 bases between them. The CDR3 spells CASSLSVNSPLHF. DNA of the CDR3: TGTGCCAGCAGCTTATCAGTCAATTCACCCCTCCACTTT.

CDR3 sequence: CAISPGQEGYTF. CDR3 coding DNA: TGTGCCATCAGCCCTGGACAAGAAGGCTACACCTTC. The chain combines TRBV10-3 with TRBJ1-2; a possible D gene is TRBD1 (5 bases). Germline CDR1 reads ENHRY; CDR2 reads SYGVKD. The CDR3 spans 12 residues. Deletions cut 6 bases from V and 8 bases from J, with 13 bases between.

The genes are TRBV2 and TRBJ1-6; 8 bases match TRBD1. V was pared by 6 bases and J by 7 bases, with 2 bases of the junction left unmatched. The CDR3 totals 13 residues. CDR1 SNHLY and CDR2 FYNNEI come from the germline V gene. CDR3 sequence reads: CASRDRANSPLHF. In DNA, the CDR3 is TGTGCCAGCAGGGACAGGGCCAATTCACCCCTCCACTTT.

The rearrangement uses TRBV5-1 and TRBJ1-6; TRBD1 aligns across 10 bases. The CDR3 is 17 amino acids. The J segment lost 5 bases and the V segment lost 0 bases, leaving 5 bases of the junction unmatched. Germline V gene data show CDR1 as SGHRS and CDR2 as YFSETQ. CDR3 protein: CASSLGGTGVNNSPLHF. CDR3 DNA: TGCGCCAGCAGCTTGGGCGGGACAGGGGTTAATAATTCACCCCTCCACTTT.

The CDR3 nucleotides read TGTGCCACGGGACAGGGACTAATCGAGCAGTACTTC. Protein product: CATGQGLIEQYF. The rearrangement links TRBV10-3 to TRBJ2-7, with 9 bases aligning to TRBD1. V gave up 10 bases and J gave up 6 bases; unmatched junction bases: 7. The CDR3 covers 12 residues. Per the germline V gene, CDR1 is ENHRY and CDR2 is SYGVKD.

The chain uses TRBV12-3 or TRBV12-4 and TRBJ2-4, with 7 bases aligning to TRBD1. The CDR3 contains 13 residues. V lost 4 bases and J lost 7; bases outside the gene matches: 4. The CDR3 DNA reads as TGTGCCAGCAGTTCGGGCAGGGGGAACATTCAGTACTTC. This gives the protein CASSSGRGNIQYF.

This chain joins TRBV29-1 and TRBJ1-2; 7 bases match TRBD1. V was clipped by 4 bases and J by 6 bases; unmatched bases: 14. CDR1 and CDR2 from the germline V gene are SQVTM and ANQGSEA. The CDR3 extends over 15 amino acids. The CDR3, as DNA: TGCAGCGTTGTTAGTGGGGACAGCCTATCCAATGGCTACACCTTC. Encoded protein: CSVVSGDSLSNGYTF.

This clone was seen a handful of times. The CDR3 sequence is CSGAGSYQETQYF. The DNA of the CDR3 is TGCAGCGGAGCGGGGTCGTACCAAGAGACCCAGTACTTC. The rearrangement links TRBV29-1 to TRBJ2-5, with TRBD2 identical over 7 bases. The CDR3 sequence is 13 residues long. Germline V gene sequence: CDR1 SQVTM, CDR2 ANQGSEA. V lost 7 bases and J lost 0; bases outside the gene matches: 5.

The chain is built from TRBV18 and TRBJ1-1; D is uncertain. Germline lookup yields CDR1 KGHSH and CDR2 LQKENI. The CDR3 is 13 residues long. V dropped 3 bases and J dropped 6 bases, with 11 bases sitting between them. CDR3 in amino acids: CASSPRILAEAFF. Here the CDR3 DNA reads TGTGCCAGCTCACCTAGAATATTGGCTGAAGCTTTCTTT.

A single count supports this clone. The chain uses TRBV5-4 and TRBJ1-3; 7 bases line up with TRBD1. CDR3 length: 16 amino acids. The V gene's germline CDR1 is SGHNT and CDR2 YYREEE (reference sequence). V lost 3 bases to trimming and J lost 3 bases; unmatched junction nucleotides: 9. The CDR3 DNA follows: TGTGCCAGCAGCTGGGCCGACAGGGTAGGTGGAAACACCATATATTTT. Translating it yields CASSWADRVGGNTIYF.

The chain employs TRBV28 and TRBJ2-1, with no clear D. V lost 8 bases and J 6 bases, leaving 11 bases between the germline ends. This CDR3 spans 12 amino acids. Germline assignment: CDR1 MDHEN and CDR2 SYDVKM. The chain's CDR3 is CASLEWANEQFF. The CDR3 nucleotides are TGTGCCAGCCTCGAGTGGGCCAATGAGCAGTTCTTC. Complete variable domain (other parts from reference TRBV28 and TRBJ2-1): DVKVTQSSRYLVKRTGEKVFLECVQDMDHENMFWYRQDPGLGLRLIYFSYDVKMKEKGDIPEGYSVSREKKERFSLILESASTNQTSMYLCASLEWANEQFFGPGTRLTVL.

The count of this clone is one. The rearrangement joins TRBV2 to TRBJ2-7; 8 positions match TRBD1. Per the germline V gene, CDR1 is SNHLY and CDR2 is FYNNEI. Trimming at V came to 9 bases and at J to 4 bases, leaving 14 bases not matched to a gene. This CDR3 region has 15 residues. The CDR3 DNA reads TGTGCCAGGCGGGAACAGGGGGATCAGGGGTACGAGCAGTACTTC. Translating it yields CARREQGDQGYEQYF.

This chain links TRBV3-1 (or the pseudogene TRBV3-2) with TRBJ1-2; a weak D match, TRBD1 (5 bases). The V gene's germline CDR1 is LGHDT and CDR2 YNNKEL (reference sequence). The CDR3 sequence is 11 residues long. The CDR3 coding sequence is TGTGCAACGACAGATAACTATGGCTACACCTTC. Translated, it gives CATTDNYGYTF.